This T cell receptor (beta chain) is from a study of regulatory T cells in long-lasting Graves disease. Overall study findings and caveats: The study found TRBV28, TRBJ1-2 and TRBJ2-5 favored in persistent disease.

Time point here: newly diagnosed GD, antithyroid drugs for less than 3 months. Generation of the TCR library employed RNA extracted from PBMCs. The sample holds many counts of this clonotype. Antigen unknown. The CDR3 runs 16 residues. With V trimmed by 5 bases and J by 0 bases, 6 bases remained unmatched. The authors built TCR beta libraries using iRepertoire HTBI primers and Arm-PCR of CDR3 regions. Under the authors' procedure: Samples revealed 62 TRBV and around 13 TRBJ segments. TCRdb redid the calling of the multiplex PCR reads with MiXCR, one entry per CDR3 protein. The V and J calls reflect TCRdb's pipeline rather than the authors' work. The sample has hundreds of thousands of distinct CDR3 sequences, roughly 15% seen once. This sample was shared with a second study, whose subject was T cells in Graves' hyperthyroidism and ophthalmopathy. This second study notes: Hyperthyroidism in the patients, aged 18 to 65, was newly diagnosed and under 2 months in duration. The study used the HTBI primer set for a first-round RT-PCR of the TCR CDR3.

The source is a woman aged 25 to 45 with Graves disease. V gene TRBV12-3 or TRBV12-4 combines with J gene TRBJ2-2; 7 bases are a match to TRBD1. This material consisted of peripheral blood mononuclear cells (PBMCs), taken at new diagnosis, from a patient treated with antithyroid drugs. The CDR3 DNA reads TGTGCCAGCAGTCTGACAGGGCCTTCGAACACCGGGGAGCTGTTTTTT. Residues: CASSLTGPSNTGELFF.